Each of the 12 T cell receptor beta chains below was sequenced from the same sample in a study of T cell repertoires in cytomegalovirus infection. MiXCR was run by TCRdb on the reads, yielding one entry per CDR3 protein. The profile shows fewer than 300,000 distinct CDR3 sequences, roughly 23% of them singletons. Sequencing input: PBMCs. Source of these receptors: a human donor in good health (CMV status not recorded). Some clones in this sample may be carry-over from other donors' samples.

Many counts were recorded for this clonotype. The V gene is TRBV7-9, the J gene TRBJ1-2; D might be TRBD1 (5 bases). The CDR3 has 16 amino acids. V lost 3 bases, J lost 3 bases, and 17 bases lay in between. Looked up from germline, CDR1 is SEHNR and CDR2 is FQNEAQ (reference sequence). CDR3 region: CASSFSRDRQHYGYTF. DNA for the CDR3: TGTGCCAGCAGCTTTTCCCGGGACCGGCAGCACTATGGCTACACCTTC.

In this sample, this clonotype turned up many times. The V and J genes are TRBV7-2 and TRBJ2-5; possible D gene TRBD1, 6 bases. Trimming stripped 3 bases from V and 3 bases from J, with 11 bases between. The CDR3 is 14 residues long. Per the germline V gene, CDR1 is SGHTA and CDR2 is FQGNSA. The CDR3 DNA follows: TGTGCCAGCAGCTTCGGACAGCAAAAAGAGACCCAGTACTTC. Amino acid sequence: CASSFGQQKETQYF.

This clonotype was detected many times. The chain joins TRBV2 to TRBJ1-2; the D gene is possibly TRBD1 (6 bases). V lost 7 bases and J 6 bases, leaving 15 bases between the germline ends. The CDR3 covers 13 residues. Germline CDR1 SNHLY, CDR2 FYNNEI. The CDR3 loop is CASIRGGADGYTF. DNA for the CDR3: TGTGCCAGCATCCGCGGGGGCGCCGATGGCTACACCTTC.

This sequence joins TRBV2 and TRBJ1-4; the D gene is possibly TRBD1 (5 bases). Looked up from germline, CDR1 is SNHLY and CDR2 is FYNNEI. The CDR3 loop spans 13 amino acids. Trimming cost V 3 bases and J 11 bases, with 13 bases left between them. The CDR3 here is CASSDGAREKLFF. The CDR3 coding sequence is TGTGCCAGCAGTGACGGGGCGAGGGAGAAACTGTTTTTT.

The chain employs TRBV6-5 and TRBJ1-1, with D hard to call. Germline-derived CDR1 and CDR2 are MNHEY and SVGAGI. Trimming took 2 bases from V and 0 from J, leaving 10 bases between them. This CDR3 comprises 15 residues. The CDR3 nucleotides are TGTGCCAGCAGTTACCAAGGGTTCATGAACACTGAAGCTTTCTTT. Its translation: CASSYQGFMNTEAFF.

This clonotype showed up just a few times. V usage is TRBV20-1 and J usage is TRBJ2-1; possible D gene TRBD2, 5 bases. The length of the CDR3 is 11 residues. The germline CDR1 and CDR2 sequences are DFQATT and SNEGSKA (reference sequence). V was cut by 3 bases and J by 9 bases, with 9 bases left in between. The CDR3: CSARRVSEQFF. DNA for the CDR3: TGCAGTGCTAGGAGGGTCAGTGAGCAGTTCTTC.

V usage is TRBV28 and J usage is TRBJ2-5, with TRBD2 matching over 10 bases. Germline V lookup: CDR1 MDHEN, CDR2 SYDVKM. With V trimmed by 5 bases and J by 2 bases, 11 bases remained unmatched. The CDR3 loop spans 17 amino acids. The CDR3 spells CASSPRFLAGDQETQYF. Here the CDR3 DNA reads TGTGCCAGCAGTCCGCGCTTTCTAGCGGGGGATCAAGAGACCCAGTACTTC.

This clonotype was recorded a few times. V gene TRBV6-5 combines with J gene TRBJ2-7, with TRBD2 as a possible D gene (5 bases). The V end was cut by 5 bases, the J end by 3 bases, with 11 bases between. The CDR3 runs to 13 residues. Looked up from germline, CDR1 is MNHEY and CDR2 is SVGAGI. CDR3 region: CASSRTPGYEQYF. CDR3 coding DNA: TGTGCCAGCAGTCGGACTCCTGGCTACGAGCAGTACTTC.

This clonotype was counted between two and nine times. The V call is TRBV28, the J call TRBJ1-3, with D perhaps matching TRBD1 (5 bases). Germline CDR1 reads MDHEN; CDR2 reads SYDVKM. V was trimmed by 2 bases and J by 0 bases, leaving 11 bases between them. The CDR3 contains 16 residues. CDR3 amino acids: CASSLQQGSSGNTIYF. CDR3 DNA: TGTGCCAGCAGTTTACAGCAGGGAAGCTCTGGAAACACCATATATTTT.

This clonotype was counted only a few times. The chain combines TRBV5-6 with TRBJ1-4, with D unresolved. V gave up 2 bases and J gave up 5 bases, with 10 bases separating them. Germline CDR1 reads SGHDT; CDR2 reads YYEEEE. The CDR3 is 14 residues long. The CDR3 here is CASSLRRTNEKLFF. As DNA, the CDR3 is TGTGCCAGCAGCTTAAGGCGTACCAATGAAAAACTGTTTTTT. The full variable domain, in which reference TRBV5-6 and TRBJ1-4 provide the parts outside the CDR3, is DAGVTQSPTHLIKTRGQQVTLRCSPKSGHDTVSWYQQALGQGPQFIFQYYEEEERQRGNFPDRFSGHQFPNYSSELNVNALLLGDSALYLCASSLRRTNEKLFFGSGTQLSVL.

V and J are TRBV11-2 and TRBJ2-3, with TRBD2 matching 15 bases. The CDR3 length is 17 residues. Trimming cost V 5 bases and J 2 bases; bases outside gene matches: 5. Looked up from germline, CDR1 is SGHAT and CDR2 is FQNNGV. The CDR3 DNA sequence: TGTGCCAGCAGCAAGGGGACTAGCGGGGGGACCACAGATACGCAGTATTTT. It encodes CASSKGTSGGTTDTQYF.

This clonotype was detected only a few times. The chain couples TRBV6-2 or TRBV6-3 to TRBJ2-7, with D possibly called TRBD1 or TRBD2 (5 bases each). The V end lost 2 bases, the J end lost 6 bases, and 14 bases lay between the germline ends. The CDR3 is 14 residues long. CDR1 is MNHEY and CDR2 is SVGEGT in the germline V gene. The CDR3 DNA reads TGTGCCAGCAGTTACCACCCGGGACGGGTCGAGCAGTACTTC. It codes for CASSYHPGRVEQYF.